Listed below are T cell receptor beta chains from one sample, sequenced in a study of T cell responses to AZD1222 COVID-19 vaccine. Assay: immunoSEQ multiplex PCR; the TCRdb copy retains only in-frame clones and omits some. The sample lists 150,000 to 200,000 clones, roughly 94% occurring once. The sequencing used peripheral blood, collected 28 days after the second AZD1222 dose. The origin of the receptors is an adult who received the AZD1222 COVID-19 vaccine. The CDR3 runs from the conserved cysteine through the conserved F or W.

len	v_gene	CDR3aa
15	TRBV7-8	CASSSRTSQAYEQYF
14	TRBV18	CASSPRQEAQPQHF
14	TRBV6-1	CASSEGGFAYEQYF
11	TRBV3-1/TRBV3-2	CGEVSGNTIYF
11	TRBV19	CASSPDSPLHF
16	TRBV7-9	CASSRSGDMYNSPLHF
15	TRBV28	CASSFGGNINQPQHF
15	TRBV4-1	CASSQDPRRNYGYTF
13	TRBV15	CATSRAGDTEAFF
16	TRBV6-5	CASSYWTGTTGETQYF